The entry below gives a single TCR beta chain sequence along with its context. Its antigen is not known. The data are from a study of CD4+ T cells in melanoma. Findings and caveats of the study: Neoantigen-specific CD4+ T cells in melanoma reportedly had diverse differentiation states. CD8+ T cell, macrophage and B cell function reportedly correlated with neoantigen-specific CD4+ T cells.

Sequencing used immunoSEQ multiplex PCR; TCRdb keeps in-frame clones, though not all of them. The sample lists some 120,000 clones; around 92% were seen once. Sequencing used peripheral blood. This TCR derives from a human donor with melanoma.

CDR3 in DNA: TGTGCCAGCAGCTTATCCCCTTATGGCTACACCTTC. Its translation: CASSLSPYGYTF. The J gene is TRBJ1-2, the V gene TRBV7-9; D is unresolved. There are 12 residues in the CDR3. Germline CDR1 and CDR2: SEHNR and FQNEAQ (reference sequence). V was cut by 2 bases and J by 5 bases, with 6 bases left in between.